A selection of T cell receptor beta chains follows, all from one sample in a study of CXCR3-negative and CXCR3-positive naive CD8 T cells. From its re-call of the 5' RACE reads, TCRdb lists each CDR3 protein once, without DNA. Found here are 100,000 or so distinct CDR3 sequences; the top ten clones hold approximately 1.7%. The sample taken for sequencing was naive CXCR3- CD8+ T cells from blood. The receptors derive from a human donor in good health. Some clones in this sample may be carry-over from other donors' samples. CDR3s include the opening cysteine and the closing phenylalanine or tryptophan. Not all rows give a size; the values are once, few, many and, for expanded clones, a class.

v_gene: TRBV6-2/TRBV6-3
j_gene: TRBJ1-5
abundance: NA
CDR3aa: CATSRGEKGQPQHF

v_gene: TRBV12-3/TRBV12-4
j_gene: TRBJ2-7
abundance: NA
CDR3aa: CASRPPSSYEQYF

v_gene: TRBV25-1
j_gene: TRBJ2-7
abundance: NA
CDR3aa: CASSEDSYYSYEQYF

v_gene: TRBV20-1
j_gene: TRBJ2-7
abundance: NA
CDR3aa: CSAEGGQGPYEQYF

v_gene: TRBV30
j_gene: TRBJ1-1
abundance: medium-sized
CDR3aa: CAWSALYGEAFF

v_gene: TRBV7-2
j_gene: TRBJ2-3
abundance: NA
CDR3aa: CASSLVGVGTDTQYF

v_gene: TRBV5-4
j_gene: TRBJ2-3
abundance: NA
CDR3aa: CASSPVLDTDTQYF

v_gene: TRBV28
j_gene: TRBJ2-3
abundance: NA
CDR3aa: CASSKRAGGKADTQYF

v_gene: TRBV29-1
j_gene: TRBJ2-5
abundance: NA
CDR3aa: CSVEQANEGETQYF

v_gene: TRBV15
j_gene: TRBJ1-4
abundance: NA
CDR3aa: CATSMFSTGWEKLFF

v_gene: TRBV5-1
j_gene: TRBJ2-3
abundance: NA
CDR3aa: CASSLGLTSTDTQYF

v_gene: TRBV12-3/TRBV12-4
j_gene: TRBJ2-1
abundance: NA
CDR3aa: CAITGGSPRPYNEQFF

v_gene: TRBV4-1
j_gene: TRBJ1-2
abundance: NA
CDR3aa: CASSQGQGLGYGYTF

v_gene: TRBV21-1
j_gene: TRBJ2-3
abundance: NA
CDR3aa: CASSKGAGTSTDTQYF

v_gene: TRBV3-1
j_gene: TRBJ2-1
abundance: NA
CDR3aa: CASSHRLAGSYNEQFF

v_gene: TRBV29-1
j_gene: TRBJ2-7
abundance: NA
CDR3aa: CSVQKMGFEQYF

v_gene: TRBV12-3/TRBV12-4
j_gene: TRBJ2-2
abundance: NA
CDR3aa: CASCDGGTTGELFF

v_gene: TRBV5-6
j_gene: TRBJ2-5
abundance: NA
CDR3aa: CASSQPSGVPLVETQYF

v_gene: TRBV29-1
j_gene: TRBJ2-2
abundance: NA
CDR3aa: CSSGDGNTGELFF

v_gene: TRBV28
j_gene: TRBJ2-2
abundance: NA
CDR3aa: CASSFLPGQGAPTGELFF

v_gene: TRBV6-6
j_gene: TRBJ2-1
abundance: NA
CDR3aa: CASTGGTYNEQFF

v_gene: TRBV7-9
j_gene: TRBJ2-3
abundance: NA
CDR3aa: CASSLESGAQDTQYF

v_gene: TRBV19
j_gene: TRBJ1-2
abundance: NA
CDR3aa: CASSGHGLDDTF

v_gene: TRBV28
j_gene: TRBJ2-2
abundance: NA
CDR3aa: CASSFTRTHRDVVAGELFF

v_gene: TRBV7-9
j_gene: TRBJ2-7
abundance: NA
CDR3aa: CASSFSPIMTGEVTYEQYF

v_gene: TRBV6-2/TRBV6-3
j_gene: TRBJ2-1
abundance: NA
CDR3aa: CASSRTGLAGGSYNEQFF

v_gene: TRBV10-3
j_gene: TRBJ1-1
abundance: NA
CDR3aa: CAISEGGLNTEAFF

v_gene: TRBV29-1
j_gene: TRBJ2-3
abundance: NA
CDR3aa: CSVEQLRDTDTQYF

v_gene: TRBV29-1
j_gene: TRBJ1-2
abundance: NA
CDR3aa: CSVAVEYNGYTF

v_gene: TRBV20-1
j_gene: TRBJ2-7
abundance: NA
CDR3aa: CSARGDISYEQYF

v_gene: TRBV7-3
j_gene: TRBJ2-3
abundance: NA
CDR3aa: CASSLTANHLRSTDTQYF

v_gene: TRBV9
j_gene: TRBJ1-5
abundance: NA
CDR3aa: CASSVGLNQPQHF

v_gene: TRBV3-1
j_gene: TRBJ2-3
abundance: NA
CDR3aa: CASSQDDPLASKDTQYF

v_gene: TRBV19
j_gene: TRBJ1-2
abundance: NA
CDR3aa: CASGETAYYGYTF

v_gene: TRBV7-6
j_gene: TRBJ2-5
abundance: NA
CDR3aa: CASSLDIPQVGTQQETQYF

v_gene: TRBV6-2/TRBV6-3
j_gene: TRBJ2-7
abundance: NA
CDR3aa: CASSGSSYEQYF

v_gene: TRBV7-6
j_gene: TRBJ2-5
abundance: NA
CDR3aa: CASNIGLAGEYGETQYF

v_gene: TRBV29-1
j_gene: TRBJ1-2
abundance: NA
CDR3aa: CSVGEGTDYGYTF

v_gene: TRBV13
j_gene: TRBJ2-5
abundance: NA
CDR3aa: CASSPTGTSGGRETQYF

v_gene: TRBV29-1
j_gene: TRBJ2-6
abundance: NA
CDR3aa: CSVPLSSGANVLTF

v_gene: TRBV2
j_gene: TRBJ2-5
abundance: NA
CDR3aa: CASKGLAGEAETQYF

v_gene: TRBV7-3
j_gene: TRBJ1-2
abundance: NA
CDR3aa: CASSLSPGDGYTF

v_gene: TRBV29-1
j_gene: TRBJ2-7
abundance: NA
CDR3aa: CSVSSGGTYEQYF

v_gene: TRBV27
j_gene: TRBJ1-2
abundance: NA
CDR3aa: CASSLRTGGSPGVYGYTF

v_gene: TRBV29-1
j_gene: TRBJ2-1
abundance: NA
CDR3aa: CSANYDNEQFF

v_gene: TRBV12-3/TRBV12-4
j_gene: TRBJ2-3
abundance: NA
CDR3aa: CASTVTEKLTDTQYF

v_gene: TRBV4-1
j_gene: TRBJ2-7
abundance: NA
CDR3aa: CASSRGLAGGNYEQYF

v_gene: TRBV28
j_gene: TRBJ2-1
abundance: NA
CDR3aa: CASSLSTLGLSYNEQFF

v_gene: TRBV12-3/TRBV12-4
j_gene: TRBJ2-2
abundance: NA
CDR3aa: CASSLGVIGELFF

v_gene: TRBV28
j_gene: TRBJ2-5
abundance: NA
CDR3aa: CASSFPPKGERTQYF

v_gene: TRBV7-9
j_gene: TRBJ1-5
abundance: NA
CDR3aa: CASSFARGNQPQHF